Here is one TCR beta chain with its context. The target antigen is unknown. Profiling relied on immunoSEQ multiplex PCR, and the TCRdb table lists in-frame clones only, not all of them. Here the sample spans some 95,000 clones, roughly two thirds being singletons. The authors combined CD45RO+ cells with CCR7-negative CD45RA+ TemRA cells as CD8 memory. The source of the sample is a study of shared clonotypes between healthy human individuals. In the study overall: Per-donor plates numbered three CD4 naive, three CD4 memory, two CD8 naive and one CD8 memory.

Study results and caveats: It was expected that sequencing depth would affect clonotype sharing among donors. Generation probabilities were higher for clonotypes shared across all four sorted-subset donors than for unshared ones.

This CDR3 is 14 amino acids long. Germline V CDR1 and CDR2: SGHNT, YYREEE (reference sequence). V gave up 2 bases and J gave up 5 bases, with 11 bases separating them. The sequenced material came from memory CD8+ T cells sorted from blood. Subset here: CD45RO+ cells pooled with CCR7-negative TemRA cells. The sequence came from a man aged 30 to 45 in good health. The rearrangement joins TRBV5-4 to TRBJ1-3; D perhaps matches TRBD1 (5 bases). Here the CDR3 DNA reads TGTGCCAGCAGCTTCACAGGCGGCCGAAACACCATATATTTT. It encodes CASSFTGGRNTIYF.